This TCR beta chain was sequenced during a study of PD-1 blockade in mismatch repair-deficient tumors. CDR3 length: 15 residues. Trimming cost V 1 base and J 2 bases, with 12 bases left between them. CDR1 and CDR2 (germline): MNHEY, SVGAGI. Assay used: immunoSEQ multiplex PCR; TCRdb lists only in-frame clones, some missing. The data show 40,000 or so clones, with around 79% seen just once and about 20% held by the top ten. Sequenced here: peripheral blood, sampled 4 weeks after starting pembrolizumab. The sequence derives from an adult with mismatch repair-deficient cancer. V is TRBV6-5 and J is TRBJ2-7, with D perhaps TRBD2 (6 bases). The CDR3 is CASSYYGSGAYEQYF. CDR3 coding DNA: TGTGCCAGCAGTTACTACGGGAGCGGAGCCTACGAGCAGTACTTC.